This entry lists 24 T cell receptor beta chains sequenced from one sample in a study of post-analysis software for immune sequencing data. Study-wide results and limits: Roughly 5 TRBV segments, TRBV5-6, TRBV5-1 and TRBV20-1 among them, were found more frequent in patients than controls.

Antigen specificity for these receptors is unknown. Every TCR beta cDNA library bore unique molecular identifiers. TCRdb re-derived calls from the PCR reads in MiXCR, one entry per CDR3 protein. The profile shows 600,000 to 700,000 distinct CDR3 sequences, approximately 60% of them singletons. What was sequenced was blood. The receptor source for this set is a girl aged 2-15 years with multiple sclerosis.

The rearrangement links TRBV5-1 to TRBJ2-5, with D possibly being TRBD1 or TRBD2 (5 bases each). V shed 3 bases and J shed 1 base, with 10 bases lying between them. The CDR3 has 14 amino acids. Germline V lookup: CDR1 SGHRS, CDR2 YFSETQ. CDR3 DNA: TGCGCCAGCAGCTCGGGACGGACCCAAGAGACCCAGTACTTC. Protein sequence: CASSSGRTQETQYF.

This rearrangement joins TRBV12-3 or TRBV12-4 to TRBJ2-6; 10 bases align to TRBD1. CDR3 size: 18 residues. Unmatched junction bases numbered 5, after V lost 3 bases and J lost 0 bases. CDR3 sequence reads: CASSFRQGASSGANVLTF. CDR3 in DNA: TGTGCCAGCAGTTTTAGACAGGGGGCAAGCTCTGGGGCCAACGTCCTGACTTTC.

The rearrangement uses TRBV12-3 or TRBV12-4 and TRBJ2-1; 13 bases match TRBD2. With 6 bases clipped from V and 7 bases from J, the junction kept 6 bases outside the gene matches. CDR3 length: 15 residues. This CDR3 reads CASSTETSGGNEQFF. The CDR3 DNA follows: TGTGCCAGCAGCACTGAGACTAGCGGGGGGAATGAGCAGTTCTTC.

This clonotype has only a few counts. V gene TRBV12-3 or TRBV12-4 combines with J gene TRBJ2-5, with D unclear. This CDR3 is built from 11 residues. The V end was cut by 7 bases, the J end by 5 bases, with 8 bases between. The CDR3 DNA reads TGTGCCAGCACTTTTGGGGAGACCCAGTACTTC. It is translated as CASTFGETQYF.

The rearrangement uses TRBV9 and TRBJ2-7, with 9 nucleotides matching TRBD2. The CDR3 sequence is 15 residues long. Trimming at V came to 0 bases and at J to 2 bases, leaving 3 bases not matched to a gene. CDR1 is SGDLS and CDR2 is YYNGEE in the germline V gene. The CDR3, as DNA: TGTGCCAGCAGCGTAGTTCCTAGCGGGGCCTACGAGCAGTACTTC. It yields the protein CASSVVPSGAYEQYF.

This sequence joins TRBV11-2 and TRBJ2-1, with D perhaps TRBD1 (6 bases). The CDR3 is made up of 16 amino acids. The germline V and J ends were trimmed by 6 bases and 0 bases, with 15 bases remaining between them. The germline gives CDR1 SGHAT, CDR2 FQNNGV. The CDR3 region has the DNA TGTGCCAGCAGTCTAAGACAGGAAAGCTCCTACAATGAGCAGTTCTTC. Encoded protein: CASSLRQESSYNEQFF.

The genes are TRBV7-9 and TRBJ2-3; 9 bases line up with TRBD1. The length of the CDR3 is 16 residues. The V and J ends lost 6 bases and 2 bases, in that order; junction bases with no gene match: 9. CDR1 SEHNR and CDR2 FQNEAQ come from the germline V gene (reference sequence). The CDR3 here is CASRSTGTGLTDTQYF. The CDR3 DNA follows: TGTGCCAGCAGATCCACCGGGACAGGGCTCACAGATACGCAGTATTTT.

J is TRBJ2-1 and V is TRBV11-2; TRBD2 agrees at 16 bases. V was clipped by 0 bases and J by 5 bases; unmatched bases: 13. Germline V lookup: CDR1 SGHAT, CDR2 FQNNGV. This CDR3 contains 21 residues. The CDR3: CASSLEGGPGLAGGPHNEQFF. Written as DNA, the CDR3 is TGTGCCAGCAGCTTAGAGGGGGGCCCGGGACTAGCGGGAGGGCCCCACAATGAGCAGTTCTTC.

This chain joins TRBV27 and TRBJ1-3; D unresolved. Germline V lookup: CDR1 MNHEY, CDR2 SMNVEV (reference sequence). This CDR3 region has 15 residues. The germline V and J ends were trimmed by 9 bases and 0 bases, with 15 bases remaining between them. CDR3 DNA sequence: TGTGCCAGTCCTAAGAGGGTAGACTCTGGAAACACCATATATTTT. This codes for CASPKRVDSGNTIYF.

This rearrangement joins TRBV4-2 to TRBJ2-1; 13 nucleotides match TRBD2. Germline CDR1 is LGHNA and CDR2 is YNFKEQ. CDR3 length: 17 amino acids. With V trimmed by 4 bases and J by 5 bases, 8 bases remained unmatched. CDR3 sequence reads: CASSLGTSGTPHNEQFF. The DNA for the CDR3 is TGTGCCAGCAGCCTCGGGACTAGCGGGACGCCCCACAATGAGCAGTTCTTC.

This chain joins TRBV18 and TRBJ1-1, with a possible D match to TRBD1 (6 bases). The V end lost 3 bases, the J end lost 1 base, and 15 bases lay between the germline ends. This CDR3 region has 16 residues. CDR1 is KGHSH and CDR2 is LQKENI in the germline V gene. Written as DNA, the CDR3 is TGTGCCAGCTCACCTGGGGCGCAGGGGAAGAACACTGAAGCTTTCTTT. Translating it yields CASSPGAQGKNTEAFF. Supplemented by reference TRBV18 and TRBJ1-1, the full variable domain reads NAGVMQNPRHLVRRRGQEARLRCSPMKGHSHVYWYRQLPEEGLKFMVYLQKENIIDESGMPKERFSAEFPKEGPSILRIQQVVRGDSAAYFCASSPGAQGKNTEAFFGQGTRLTVV.

V gene TRBV29-1 combines with J gene TRBJ2-3, with 7 bases matching TRBD2. There are 14 residues in the CDR3. Unmatched junction bases numbered 9, after V lost 5 bases and J lost 4 bases. The germline gives CDR1 SQVTM, CDR2 ANQGSEA. CDR3 nucleotide sequence: TGCAGCGTTCTTCGCGGGGGTCGGCCAGATACGCAGTATTTT. Translation gives CSVLRGGRPDTQYF.

The CDR3 bases are TGTGCCAGCTCACCTCCTGGACTAGCGGGAGTGGTGGAGACCCAGTACTTC. The encoded protein is CASSPPGLAGVVETQYF. This chain links TRBV18 with TRBJ2-7; 13 nucleotides match TRBD2. Matching the DNA end better, TRBJ2-5 makes the J call doubtful. The germline V gene has CDR1 KGHSH and CDR2 LQKENI. The CDR3 is made up of 17 amino acids.

This clonotype was found a few times. The chain couples TRBV29-1 to TRBJ2-1; a possible D gene is TRBD2 (6 bases). V was clipped by 0 bases and J by 10 bases, with 13 bases between them. Germline CDR1 reads SQVTM; CDR2 reads ANQGSEA. The CDR3 has 13 residues. This chain's CDR3 is CSVEETTRREQFF. The CDR3 coding sequence is TGCAGCGTTGAAGAAACGACTAGACGAGAGCAGTTCTTC.

This chain links TRBV19 with TRBJ2-1; D is uncertain. Germline lookup yields CDR1 LNHDA and CDR2 SQIVND (reference sequence). Trimming stripped 7 bases from V and 9 bases from J, with 16 bases between. CDR3 length: 13 amino acids. CDR3: CASKVSGLGEQFF. CDR3 DNA sequence: TGTGCCAGTAAAGTATCGGGTTTGGGTGAGCAGTTCTTC.

This clonotype was counted between two and nine times. This rearrangement joins TRBV9 to TRBJ2-1, with TRBD2 matching over 12 bases. Per the germline V gene, CDR1 is SGDLS and CDR2 is YYNGEE. The CDR3 is 16 residues long. Trimming cost V 4 bases and J 10 bases; bases outside gene matches: 12. The CDR3 DNA reads as TGTGCCAGCAGCCTAGGGACTAGCGGGCCTTGGGTGGAGCAGTTCTTC. Encoded protein: CASSLGTSGPWVEQFF.

The chain joins TRBV29-1 to TRBJ2-5; 10 bases are shared with TRBD1. The V gene's germline CDR1 is SQVTM and CDR2 ANQGSEA. CDR3 length: 13 amino acids. V dropped 3 bases and J dropped 11; count of bases not matched to a gene: 9. Here the CDR3 DNA reads TGCAGCGTTGAGAGGGACAGGGGTAATGAGCAGTACTTC. This translates into CSVERDRGNEQYF.

This clonotype has a handful of counts. This rearrangement joins TRBV24-1 to TRBJ2-1; D may be TRBD1 (5 bases). CDR3 length equals 13 residues. V was shortened by 4 bases and J by 9 bases, with 12 bases between the two germline ends. Germline CDR1 reads KGHDR; CDR2 reads SFDVKD. The CDR3 DNA is TGTGCCACCAGTGACCTGATGACAGCTGAGCAGTTCTTC. This codes for CATSDLMTAEQFF.

The chain has TRBV5-1 and TRBJ2-7, with 8 bases that match TRBD2. The germline V gene encodes CDR1 SGHRS and CDR2 YFSETQ. The CDR3 totals 16 residues. J lost 0 bases, V lost 4 bases, and 9 bases had no gene match. CDR3 residues: CASSLGILAVSYEQYF. The CDR3 DNA reads TGCGCCAGCAGCCTCGGGATACTAGCGGTCTCCTACGAGCAGTACTTC.

The genes are TRBV4-1 and TRBJ1-1; D unresolved. Trimming removed 1 base at V and 11 bases at J, with 14 bases between. Germline V gene data show CDR1 as MGHRA and CDR2 as YSYEKL. The CDR3 has 13 residues. The CDR3 DNA sequence: TGCGCCAGCAGCCAAGTAGACCGAACAGAGGCTTTCTTT. This sequence encodes CASSQVDRTEAFF.

This clonotype appeared a few times. This chain's CDR3 is CASSEEMNTEAFF. For the CDR3, the DNA is TGTGCCAGCAGTGAAGAAATGAACACTGAAGCTTTCTTT. V gene TRBV6-1 combines with J gene TRBJ1-1; the D is unclear. Trimming stripped 1 base from V and 0 bases from J, with 3 bases between. CDR3 length: 13 residues. The germline V gene encodes CDR1 MNHNS and CDR2 SASEGT.

Comment on this clonotype: At one boundary the junction diverges from the germline segment, which might be a read error. The chain uses TRBV5-1 and TRBJ2-7; unclear D gene. This CDR3 has 11 amino acids. The germline V gene has CDR1 SGHRS and CDR2 YFSETQ. As DNA, the CDR3 is TGCACCAGCAGCTTGGCCGGCGAGCAGTACTTC. Its protein is CTSSLAGEQYF.

This clonotype was found once. The chain couples TRBV6-5 to TRBJ2-5, with D uncertain. The tail of the sequence fits TRBJ2-7 better, so the J call may be wrong. Germline CDR1 is MNHEY and CDR2 is SVGAGI. CDR3 length equals 14 residues. The chain's CDR3 is CASSYGIRTYEQYF. The CDR3 region has the DNA TGTGCCAGCAGTTACGGTATTAGAACCTACGAGCAGTACTTC.

The chain carries TRBV6-2 or TRBV6-3 and TRBJ1-6; D perhaps matches TRBD1 (6 bases). The CDR3 contains 13 residues. Trimming shortened V by 6 bases and J by 10 bases, and 13 bases separated the two germline ends. Germline-derived CDR1 and CDR2 are MNHEY and SVGEGT. The CDR3 is CASSQNRVSPLHF. DNA for the CDR3: TGTGCCAGCAGCCAAAACAGGGTCTCACCCCTCCACTTT.